The rows below give T cell receptor beta chains drawn from one sample of a study of control samples from healthy donors and cancer patients. TCRdb keeps only in-frame clones here, not all; method: immunoSEQ multiplex PCR. The repertoire holds about 160,000 clones, 85% to 90% seen once, with 12% in the top ten. The sample consisted of blood. The receptors derive from a man aged 25 to 40 in good health. Each CDR3 is given with its conserved first and last residue. Each record gives: J gene, D gene, V gene, clone size, CDR3 protein, CDR3 DNA. A D gene is named only where the DNA matches it firmly. The size field is filled for only some rows; it gives once, few, many or a size class.

>TRBJ2-3|TRBD2|TRBV20-1|-
CSASRTSGSTTDTQYF
TGCAGTGCTAGTAGGACTAGCGGGAGTACCACAGATACGCAGTATTTT
>TRBJ1-5|-|TRBV3-1/TRBV3-2|once
CASSQDPGPQNQPQHF
TGTGCCAGCAGCCAAGATCCGGGGCCACAGAATCAGCCCCAGCATTTT
>TRBJ1-2|-|TRBV25-1|-
CASSDKKGQVYGYTF
TGTGCCAGCAGTGACAAGAAAGGGCAGGTCTATGGCTACACCTTC
>TRBJ2-1|TRBD2|TRBV4-1|-
CASSQDDLRLARNEQFF
TGCGCCAGCAGCCAAGATGATTTGCGACTAGCGCGGAATGAGCAGTTCTTC
>TRBJ1-2|-|TRBV7-2|-
CASSLRTPSGGYTF
TGTGCCAGCAGCCTCCGGACCCCGTCGGGTGGCTACACCTTC
>TRBJ1-2|-|TRBV4-2|-
CASSQGTALFYGYTF
TGTGCCAGCAGCCAAGGGACAGCGTTATTCTATGGCTACACCTTC
>TRBJ2-3|-|TRBV11-2|-
CASSLSDTQYF
TGTGCCAGCAGCTTATCGGATACGCAGTATTTT
>TRBJ2-7|-|TRBV28|-
CASRGRRGFSYEQYF
TGTGCCAGCAGGGGGCGCCGGGGTTTCTCCTACGAGCAGTACTTC
>TRBJ1-1|TRBD1|TRBV5-1|-
CASSDRGSTEAFF
TGCGCCAGCAGCGACAGGGGAAGCACTGAAGCTTTCTTT
>TRBJ1-1|-|TRBV18|-
CASSPLLTDMNTEAFF
TGTGCCAGCTCACCACTACTAACAGACATGAACACTGAAGCTTTCTTT
>TRBJ2-5|TRBD2|TRBV7-6|-
CASSYGTSGQETQYF
TGTGCCAGCAGCTATGGGACTAGCGGGCAAGAGACCCAGTACTTC
>TRBJ2-1|-|TRBV5-6|-
CASSLIPLDEQFF
TGTGCCAGCAGCTTGATCCCCCTTGATGAGCAGTTCTTC
>TRBJ1-2|-|TRBV11-2|-
CASSLIRADGYTF
TGTGCCAGCAGCTTAATCAGAGCGGATGGCTACACCTTC
>TRBJ2-3|-|TRBV6-5|-
CASGTGEDTQYF
TGTGCCAGCGGGACTGGGGAAGATACGCAGTATTTT
>TRBJ2-1|-|TRBV5-1|few
CASSLGPGTGGNEQFF
TGCGCCAGCAGCTTGGGCCCAGGGACGGGCGGAAATGAGCAGTTCTTC
>TRBJ2-2|-|TRBV7-3|-
CASSSSRTGELFF
TGTGCCAGCAGCTCGTCCCGCACCGGGGAGCTGTTTTTT
>TRBJ2-3|TRBD2|TRBV5-4|-
CASSLKTGGIADTQYF
TGTGCCAGCAGCTTGAAGACGGGAGGTATCGCGGATACGCAGTATTTT
>TRBJ2-3|-|TRBV14|-
CASSPGTRSTDTQYF
TGTGCCAGCAGCCCGGGGACCAGGAGCACAGATACGCAGTATTTT
>TRBJ1-6|-|TRBV18|once
CASSPISSSSSYNSPLHF
TGTGCCAGCTCACCAATTTCGTCGTCCAGCTCCTATAATTCACCCCTCCACTTT
>TRBJ2-7|-|TRBV2|-
CASLANRDYEQYF
TGTGCCAGCTTGGCGAACAGGGATTACGAGCAGTACTTC
>TRBJ1-4|TRBD1|TRBV7-9|-
CASSPLQGGEEKLFF
TGTGCCAGCAGCCCTTTACAGGGGGGGGAGGAAAAACTGTTTTTT
>TRBJ2-3|-|TRBV5-4|-
CASRRTPPSTDTQYF
TGTGCCAGCAGACGGACCCCTCCTAGCACAGATACGCAGTATTTT
>TRBJ2-2|TRBD1|TRBV9|-
CASSVGGMGQGNTGELFF
TGTGCCAGCAGCGTAGGGGGAATGGGACAGGGGAACACCGGGGAGCTGTTTTTT
>TRBJ1-2|-|TRBV19|once
CASSLRTDFVYGYTF
TGTGCCAGTAGCCTCAGGACAGACTTCGTCTATGGCTACACCTTC
>TRBJ1-1|-|TRBV2|-
CASSNRDVRETEAFF
TGTGCCAGCAGTAATAGGGACGTCAGGGAGACTGAAGCTTTCTTT
>TRBJ2-1|-|TRBV5-1|-
CASSQTDRNNEQFF
TGCGCCAGCAGCCAGACGGACAGAAACAATGAGCAGTTCTTC